Listed below are T cell receptor beta chains from one sample, sequenced in a study of blood T cell repertoires in COVID-19. Data came from immunoSEQ multiplex PCR; TCRdb stores just in-frame clones and leaves some out. The table lists about 170,000 clones, around 67% of them singletons. The specimen sequenced was peripheral blood. These receptors were collected from a woman older than 75 with acute or convalescent COVID-19. CDR3s include the opening cysteine and the closing phenylalanine or tryptophan. A D gene is named only where the DNA matches it firmly. Expanded clones are given a class, and other clones once, few, many or no size at all.

14	-	TRBD1	TRBV5-6	TRBJ2-1	CASSGQGTHNEQFF	TGTGCCAGCAGCGGACAGGGGACCCACAATGAGCAGTTCTTC
15	-	-	TRBV18	TRBJ1-5	CASSESGESNQPQHF	TGTGCCAGCTCGGAATCAGGGGAAAGCAATCAGCCCCAGCATTTT
16	-	TRBD1	TRBV5-1	TRBJ1-3	CASSSGTGGTGNTIYF	TGCGCCAGCAGCTCCGGGACAGGGGGTACTGGAAACACCATATATTTT
14	once	-	TRBV28	TRBJ1-1	CASSLPLPNTEAFF	TGTGCCAGCAGCCTCCCCCTTCCGAACACTGAAGCTTTCTTT
15	-	TRBD1	TRBV7-8	TRBJ2-5	CASSTRQGTAETQYF	TGTGCCAGCAGCACCCGACAGGGGACGGCAGAGACCCAGTACTTC
16	few	TRBD2	TRBV9	TRBJ2-1	CASSTQPGLAYNEQFF	TGTGCCAGCAGCACCCAACCGGGACTAGCGTACAATGAGCAGTTCTTC
13	-	TRBD1	TRBV19	TRBJ2-5	CASAGGGGETQYF	TGTGCCAGCGCAGGGGGCGGAGGAGAGACCCAGTACTTC
18	-	TRBD1	TRBV18	TRBJ2-6	CASSPPRTGLSGANVLTF	TGTGCCAGCTCACCACCTAGGACAGGGCTATCAGGGGCCAACGTCCTGACTTTC
11	-	-	TRBV2	TRBJ2-7	CASRRSYEQYF	TGTGCCAGCAGGAGGAGTTACGAGCAGTACTTC
15	-	TRBD1	TRBV6-5	TRBJ1-6	CASSQPGQGNSPLHF	TGTGCCAGCAGCCAACCGGGACAGGGGAATTCACCCCTCCACTTT
16	-	-	TRBV5-5	TRBJ2-5	CASSCGALGGQGAQYF	TGTGCCAGCAGCTGCGGGGCGTTGGGGGGGCAAGGGGCCCAGTACTTC
16	-	-	TRBV4-1	TRBJ2-5	CASSQAVTSRQETQYF	TGCGCCAGCAGCCAAGCGGTAACTAGCAGACAAGAGACCCAGTACTTC
20	-	TRBD2	TRBV6-1	TRBJ2-7	CASSEANAVWAGGLTYEQYF	TGTGCCAGCAGTGAAGCGAACGCCGTCTGGGCGGGAGGCCTAACCTACGAGCAGTACTTC
15	-	TRBD1	TRBV7-2	TRBJ2-7	CASSGSGTGAGEQYF	TGTGCCAGCAGCGGGTCCGGGACAGGGGCGGGAGAGCAGTACTTC
15	-	TRBD2	TRBV6-6	TRBJ2-3	CASSYLAGATDTQYF	TGTGCCAGCAGTTACCTAGCGGGGGCCACAGATACGCAGTATTTT
13	-	-	TRBV10-2	TRBJ1-5	CATEGDTNQPQHF	TGCGCCACTGAGGGGGACACCAATCAGCCCCAGCATTTT
16	-	-	TRBV19	TRBJ2-7	CASSIDRGQSFYEQYF	TGTGCCAGTAGTATAGATCGAGGACAGTCCTTCTACGAGCAGTACTTC
15	-	-	TRBV5-1	TRBJ1-1	CASSLVGSSGTEAFF	TGCGCCAGCAGCTTGGTCGGGTCGTCGGGCACTGAAGCTTTCTTT
14	-	-	TRBV6-5	TRBJ2-7	CASTALRSSYEQYF	TGTGCCAGCACCGCTTTACGCAGCTCCTACGAGCAGTACTTC
17	once	-	TRBV18	TRBJ2-7	CASSPQTGQLASDEQYF	TGTGCCAGCTCGCCTCAAACCGGACAGTTGGCGTCGGACGAGCAGTACTTC
16	-	TRBD1	TRBV10-3	TRBJ1-2	CAISESTGQGNYGYTF	TGTGCCATCAGTGAGTCGACCGGACAGGGGAACTATGGCTACACCTTC
13	-	-	TRBV5-1	TRBJ2-5	CASSPSGEETQYF	TGCGCCAGCAGCCCGTCAGGGGAGGAGACCCAGTACTTC
14	-	-	TRBV11-2	TRBJ1-1	CASSLSRFGAEAFF	TGTGCCAGCAGCTTATCCCGTTTCGGGGCTGAAGCTTTCTTT
15	once	TRBD2	TRBV4-1	TRBJ2-2	CASRPAGGDTGELFF	TGCGCCAGCAGACCAGCGGGAGGGGACACCGGGGAGCTGTTTTTT
13	-	-	TRBV25-1	TRBJ2-7	CASSEGARYEQYF	TGTGCCAGCAGTGAAGGGGCCCGCTACGAGCAGTACTTC
13	many	TRBD1	TRBV27	TRBJ1-5	CASSHRGDQPQHF	TGTGCCAGCAGCCACAGGGGTGATCAGCCCCAGCATTTT
16	few	TRBD1	TRBV2	TRBJ1-5	CASSGTGAGINQPQHF	TGTGCCAGCAGTGGGACAGGGGCCGGTATCAATCAGCCCCAGCATTTT
13	-	-	TRBV12-3/TRBV12-4	TRBJ2-5	CASSGAAGETQYF	TGTGCCAGCAGCGGCGCGGCTGGAGAGACCCAGTACTTC
16	-	-	TRBV11-2	TRBJ1-6	CASSLDSGVLGSPLHF	TGTGCCAGCAGCTTAGATTCAGGGGTGCTCGGTTCACCCCTCCACTTT
14	-	-	TRBV7-8	TRBJ1-5	CASSLQEDNQPQHF	TGTGCCAGCAGCCTCCAGGAGGACAATCAGCCCCAGCATTTT
16	few	TRBD2	TRBV19	TRBJ2-2	CASSMVLAGPTGELFF	TGTGCCAGTAGTATGGTATTAGCGGGACCCACCGGGGAGCTGTTTTTT
13	few	-	TRBV27	TRBJ2-5	CASERGGEETQYF	TGTGCAAGCGAACGAGGGGGGGAAGAGACCCAGTACTTC
13	once	-	TRBV4-1	TRBJ1-2	CASSEGTNYGYTF	TGCGCCAGCAGTGAGGGAACTAACTATGGCTACACCTTC
16	-	TRBD1	TRBV9	TRBJ2-7	CASSTGAQGAGYEQYF	TGTGCCAGCAGCACCGGGGCGCAGGGGGCGGGATACGAGCAGTACTTC
17	-	TRBD1	TRBV5-4	TRBJ1-6	CASSRGGTGGYNSPLHF	TGTGCCAGCAGCCGTGGTGGGACAGGGGGCTATAATTCACCCCTCCACTTT
13	-	-	TRBV12-3/TRBV12-4	TRBJ1-5	CASVAQSNQPQHF	TGTGCCAGCGTGGCACAGAGCAATCAGCCCCAGCATTTT
16	-	-	TRBV30	TRBJ2-5	CAWSVVGVRGQETQYF	TGTGCCTGGAGTGTCGTCGGAGTCCGGGGTCAAGAGACCCAGTACTTC
13	-	-	TRBV5-4	TRBJ2-3	CASSLQITDTQYF	TGTGCCAGCAGCTTACAGATCACAGATACGCAGTATTTT
15	-	TRBD2	TRBV4-1	TRBJ2-3	CASSITSGATDTQYF	TGCGCCAGTAGTATCACTAGCGGGGCTACAGATACGCAGTATTTT
12	-	-	TRBV7-8	TRBJ2-7	CASSLVAYEQYF	TGTGCCAGCAGCTTAGTGGCTTACGAGCAGTACTTC
14	few	-	TRBV7-8	TRBJ1-1	CASSLAAVSTEAFF	TGTGCCAGCAGCTTAGCCGCGGTTTCCACTGAAGCTTTCTTT
15	-	TRBD1	TRBV28	TRBJ1-5	CASSLVGQGAIAQHF	TGTGCCAGCAGTTTAGTAGGACAGGGGGCTATAGCCCAGCATTTT
16	-	TRBD1	TRBV19	TRBJ1-1	CASSMLQGAGNTEAFF	TGTGCCAGTAGTATGCTTCAGGGGGCTGGGAACACTGAAGCTTTCTTT